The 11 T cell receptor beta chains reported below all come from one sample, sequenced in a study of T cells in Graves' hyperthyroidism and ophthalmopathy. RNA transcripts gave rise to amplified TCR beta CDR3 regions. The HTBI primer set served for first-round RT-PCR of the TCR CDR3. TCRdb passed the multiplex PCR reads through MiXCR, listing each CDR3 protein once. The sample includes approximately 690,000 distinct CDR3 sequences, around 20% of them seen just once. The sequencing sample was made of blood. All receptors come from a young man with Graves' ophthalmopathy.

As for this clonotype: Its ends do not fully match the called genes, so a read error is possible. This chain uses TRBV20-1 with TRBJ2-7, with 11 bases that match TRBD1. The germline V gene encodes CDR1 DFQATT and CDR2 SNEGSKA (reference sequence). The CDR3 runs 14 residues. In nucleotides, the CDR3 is TGCAGTTCTAGGGCCGGGACAGGGGGATACGAGCAGTACTTC. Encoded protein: CSSRAGTGGYEQYF.

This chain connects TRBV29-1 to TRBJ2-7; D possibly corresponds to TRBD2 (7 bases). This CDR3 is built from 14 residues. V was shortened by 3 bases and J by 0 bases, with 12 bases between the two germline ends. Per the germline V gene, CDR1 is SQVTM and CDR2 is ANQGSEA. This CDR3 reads CSVEVGGASYEQYF. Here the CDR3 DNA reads TGCAGCGTTGAGGTGGGGGGGGCCTCCTACGAGCAGTACTTC.

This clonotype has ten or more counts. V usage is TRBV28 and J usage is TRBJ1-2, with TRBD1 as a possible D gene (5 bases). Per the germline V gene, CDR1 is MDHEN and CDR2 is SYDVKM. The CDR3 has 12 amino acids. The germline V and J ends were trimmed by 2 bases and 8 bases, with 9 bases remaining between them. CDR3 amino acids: CASSLRQGGYTF. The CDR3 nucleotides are TGTGCCAGCAGTTTAAGGCAGGGAGGCTACACCTTC.

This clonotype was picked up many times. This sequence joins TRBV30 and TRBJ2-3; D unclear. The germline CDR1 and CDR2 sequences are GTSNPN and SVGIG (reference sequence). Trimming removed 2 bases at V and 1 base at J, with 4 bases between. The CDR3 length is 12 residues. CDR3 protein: CAWSRRTDTQYF. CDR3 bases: TGTGCCTGGAGTCGGCGCACAGATACGCAGTATTTT.

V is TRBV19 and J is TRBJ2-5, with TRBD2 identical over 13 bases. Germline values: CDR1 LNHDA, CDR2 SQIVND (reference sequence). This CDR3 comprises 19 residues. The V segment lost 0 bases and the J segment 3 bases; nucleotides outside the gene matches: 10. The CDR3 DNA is TGTGCCAGTAGTATAGATGTGAGGACTAGCGGGAGAGAAGAAGAGACCCAGTACTTC. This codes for CASSIDVRTSGREEETQYF.

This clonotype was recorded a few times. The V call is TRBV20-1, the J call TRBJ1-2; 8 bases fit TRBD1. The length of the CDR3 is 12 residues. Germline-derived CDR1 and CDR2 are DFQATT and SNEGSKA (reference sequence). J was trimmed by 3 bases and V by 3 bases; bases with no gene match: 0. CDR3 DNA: TGCAGTGCTAGGGGACAGGACTATGGCTACACCTTC. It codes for CSARGQDYGYTF.

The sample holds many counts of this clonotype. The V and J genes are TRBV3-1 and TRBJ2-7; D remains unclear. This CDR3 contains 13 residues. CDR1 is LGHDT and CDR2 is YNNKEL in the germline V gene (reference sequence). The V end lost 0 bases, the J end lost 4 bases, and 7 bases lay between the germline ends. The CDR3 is CASSQDSAYEQYF. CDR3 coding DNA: TGTGCCAGCAGCCAAGATTCCGCTTACGAGCAGTACTTC.

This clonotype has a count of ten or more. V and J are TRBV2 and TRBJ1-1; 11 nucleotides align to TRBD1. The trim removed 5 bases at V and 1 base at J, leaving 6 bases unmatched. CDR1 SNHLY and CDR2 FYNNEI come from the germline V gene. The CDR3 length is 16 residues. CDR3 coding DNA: TGTGCCAGCAGTCCGGACAGGGGGCCTGGGAACACTGAAGCTTTCTTT. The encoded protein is CASSPDRGPGNTEAFF.

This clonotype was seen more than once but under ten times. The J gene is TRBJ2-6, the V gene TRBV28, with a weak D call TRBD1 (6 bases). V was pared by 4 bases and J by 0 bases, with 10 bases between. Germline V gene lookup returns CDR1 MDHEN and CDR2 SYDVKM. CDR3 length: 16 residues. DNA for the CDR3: TGTGCCAGCAGTTCGGGACAACCCTCTGGGGCCAACGTCCTGACTTTC. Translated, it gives CASSSGQPSGANVLTF.

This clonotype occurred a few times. CDR3 nucleotide sequence: TGCAGCGTAAGTCGGCGGGATAGGTACAATGAGCAGTTCTTC. Translation: CSVSRRDRYNEQFF. The J gene is TRBJ2-1, the V gene TRBV29-1; a weak D match, TRBD2 (6 bases). V was pared by 6 bases and J by 4 bases, with 16 bases between. The CDR3 contains 14 residues. Per the germline V gene, CDR1 is SQVTM and CDR2 is ANQGSEA.

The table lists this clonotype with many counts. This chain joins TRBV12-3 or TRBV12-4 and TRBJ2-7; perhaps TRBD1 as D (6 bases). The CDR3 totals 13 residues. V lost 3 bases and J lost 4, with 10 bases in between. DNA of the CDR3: TGTGCCAGCAGTTTTGGGGGCGTATACGAGCAGTACTTC. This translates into CASSFGGVYEQYF.